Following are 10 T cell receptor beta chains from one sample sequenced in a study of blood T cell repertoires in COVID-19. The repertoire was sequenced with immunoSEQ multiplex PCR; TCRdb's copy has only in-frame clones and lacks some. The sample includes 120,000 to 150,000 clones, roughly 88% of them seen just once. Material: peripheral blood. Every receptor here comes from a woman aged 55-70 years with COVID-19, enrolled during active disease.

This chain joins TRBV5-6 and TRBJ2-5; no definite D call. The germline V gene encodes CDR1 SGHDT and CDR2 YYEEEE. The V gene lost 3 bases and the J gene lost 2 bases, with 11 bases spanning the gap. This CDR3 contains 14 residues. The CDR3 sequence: CASSYPGGQETQYF. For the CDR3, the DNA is TGTGCCAGCAGCTACCCTGGCGGACAAGAGACCCAGTACTTC.

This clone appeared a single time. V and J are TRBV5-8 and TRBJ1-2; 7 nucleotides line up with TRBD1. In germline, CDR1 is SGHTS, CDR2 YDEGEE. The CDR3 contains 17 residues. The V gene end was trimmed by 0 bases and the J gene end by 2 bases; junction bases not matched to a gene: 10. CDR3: CASSLVSAEQGNYGYTF. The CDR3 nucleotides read TGTGCCAGCAGCTTGGTCAGTGCAGAACAGGGGAACTATGGCTACACCTTC. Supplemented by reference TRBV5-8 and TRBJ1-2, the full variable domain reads EAGVTQSPTHLIKTRGQQATLRCSPISGHTSVYWYQQALGLGLQFLLWYDEGEERNRGNFPPRFSGRQFPNYSSELNVNALELEDSALYLCASSLVSAEQGNYGYTFGSGTRLTVV.

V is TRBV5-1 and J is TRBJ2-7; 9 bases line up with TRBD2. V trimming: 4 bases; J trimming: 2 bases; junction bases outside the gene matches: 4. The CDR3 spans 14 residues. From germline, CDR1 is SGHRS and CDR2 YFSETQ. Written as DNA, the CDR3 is TGCGCCAGCAGCAGATCTAGCGGGACCTACGAGCAGTACTTC. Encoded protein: CASSRSSGTYEQYF. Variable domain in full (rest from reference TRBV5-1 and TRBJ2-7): KAGVTQTPRYLIKTRGQQVTLSCSPISGHRSVSWYQQTPGQGLQFLFEYFSETQRNKGNFPGRFSGRQFSNSRSEMNVSTLELGDSALYLCASSRSSGTYEQYFGPGTRLTVT.

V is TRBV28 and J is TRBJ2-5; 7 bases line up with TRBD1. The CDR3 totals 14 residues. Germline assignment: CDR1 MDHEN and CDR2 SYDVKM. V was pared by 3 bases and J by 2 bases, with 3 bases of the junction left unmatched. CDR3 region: CASSFGTEQETQYF. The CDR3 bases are TGTGCCAGCAGTTTTGGGACAGAGCAAGAGACCCAGTACTTC.

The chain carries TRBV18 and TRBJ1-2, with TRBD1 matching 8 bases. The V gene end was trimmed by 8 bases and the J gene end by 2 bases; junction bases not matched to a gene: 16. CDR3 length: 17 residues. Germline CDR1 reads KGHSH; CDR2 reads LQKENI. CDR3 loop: CASRIRVQGAENYGYTF. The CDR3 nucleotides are TGTGCCAGCCGCATCAGGGTGCAGGGGGCAGAAAACTATGGCTACACCTTC.

The CDR3 sequence: CASSIPGDEQYF. CDR3 coding DNA: TGTGCCAGTAGTATCCCCGGGGACGAGCAGTACTTC. This sequence joins TRBV19 and TRBJ2-7; D possibly corresponds to TRBD2 (5 bases). The CDR3 has 12 amino acids. Trimming removed 3 bases at V and 5 bases at J, with 8 bases between. Looked up from germline, CDR1 is LNHDA and CDR2 is SQIVND (reference sequence).

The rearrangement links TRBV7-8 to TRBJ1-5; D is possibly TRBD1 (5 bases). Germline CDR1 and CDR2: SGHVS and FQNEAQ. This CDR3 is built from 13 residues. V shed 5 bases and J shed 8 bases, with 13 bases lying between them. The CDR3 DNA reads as TGTGCCAGCAGCCCCGGACAATCGAAGCCCCAGCATTTT. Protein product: CASSPGQSKPQHF. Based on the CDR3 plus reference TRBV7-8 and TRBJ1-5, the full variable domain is GAGVSQSPRYKVAKRGQDVALRCDPISGHVSLFWYQQALGQGPEFLTYFQNEAQLDKSGLPSDRFFAERPEGSVSTLKIQRTQQEDSAVYLCASSPGQSKPQHFGDGTRLSIL.

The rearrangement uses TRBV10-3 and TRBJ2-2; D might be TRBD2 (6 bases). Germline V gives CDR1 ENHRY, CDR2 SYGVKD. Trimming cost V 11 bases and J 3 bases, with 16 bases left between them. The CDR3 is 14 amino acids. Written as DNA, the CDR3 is TGTGCCTGTTCGGAGGGAGAGGACACCGGGGAGCTGTTTTTT. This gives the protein CACSEGEDTGELFF.

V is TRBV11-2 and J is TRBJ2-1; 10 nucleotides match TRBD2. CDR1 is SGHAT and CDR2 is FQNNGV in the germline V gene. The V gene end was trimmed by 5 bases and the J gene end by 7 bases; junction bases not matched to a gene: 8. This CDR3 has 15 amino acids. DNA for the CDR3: TGTGCCAGCAGCCCCACTAGCGGGACTAGAAATGAGCAGTTCTTC. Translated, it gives CASSPTSGTRNEQFF.

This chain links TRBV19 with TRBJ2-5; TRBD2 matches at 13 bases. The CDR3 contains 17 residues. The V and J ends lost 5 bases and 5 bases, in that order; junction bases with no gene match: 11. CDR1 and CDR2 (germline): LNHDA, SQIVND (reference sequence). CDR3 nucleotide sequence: TGTGCCAGTAGTCCGGGAACTAGCGGGGGGGCCGTGGAGACCCAGTACTTC. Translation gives CASSPGTSGGAVETQYF.